The 10 T cell receptor beta chains given below trace back to one sample, sequenced in a study of OX40 agonist ivuxolimab in advanced cancers. The method was immunoSEQ multiplex PCR; TCRdb's version includes in-frame clones alone and lacks a portion of them. Here the sample spans tens of thousands of clones, about 88% being singletons. The material was CD4+ or CD8+ T cells sorted from blood, obtained in a trial of the OX40 agonist ivuxolimab. Receptors originate from an adult with an advanced solid tumor such as melanoma, head and neck, liver or kidney cancer.

The chain is built from TRBV30 and TRBJ1-2, with D hard to call. This CDR3 has 14 amino acids. Germline CDR1 and CDR2: GTSNPN and SVGIG (reference sequence). V lost 4 bases and J 1 base, leaving 13 bases between the germline ends. CDR3 sequence: CAWTPWRHNYGYTF. The CDR3 DNA follows: TGTGCCTGGACGCCCTGGAGACATAACTATGGCTACACCTTC. Looking up the rest from reference TRBV30 and TRBJ1-2 gives the full variable domain: SQTIHQWPATLVQPVGSPLSLECTVEGTSNPNLYWYRQAAGRGLQLLFYSVGIGQISSEVPQNLSASRPQDRQFILSSKKLLLSDSGFYLCAWTPWRHNYGYTFGSGTRLTVV.

V is TRBV27 and J is TRBJ2-4; 8 nucleotides agree with TRBD1. There are 16 residues in the CDR3. The germline V gene encodes CDR1 MNHEY and CDR2 SMNVEV (reference sequence). J lost 2 bases, V lost 5 bases, and 8 bases had no gene match. The CDR3 nucleotides are TGTGCCAGCAGTCCCCGACAGGGGAGGTCCAAAAACATTCAGTACTTC. It encodes CASSPRQGRSKNIQYF.

This clone showed up just once. V usage is TRBV7-9 and J usage is TRBJ2-7, with D perhaps TRBD1 (6 bases). Between the trimmed V and J ends, which lost 3 bases and 1 base, there was a span of 13 bases. This CDR3 comprises 15 residues. Looked up from germline, CDR1 is SEHNR and CDR2 is FQNEAQ (reference sequence). CDR3: CASSLSHRVSYEQYF. CDR3 nucleotide sequence: TGTGCCAGCAGCTTGTCTCACAGGGTGTCCTACGAGCAGTACTTC.

This chain connects TRBV4-2 to TRBJ1-2, with 10 bases identical to TRBD1. Germline CDR1 LGHNA, CDR2 YNFKEQ. Unmatched junction bases numbered 16, after V lost 0 bases and J lost 0 bases. The CDR3 contains 21 residues. In DNA form, the CDR3 reads TGTGCCAGCAGCCAAGATGACAGGGGGCAAGGAGTATCGGGATCTAACTATGGCTACACCTTC. This translates into CASSQDDRGQGVSGSNYGYTF.

The chain joins TRBV6-6 to TRBJ2-5, with D possibly TRBD2 on 6 matching bases. The germline V gene encodes CDR1 MNHNY and CDR2 SVGAGI (reference sequence). This CDR3 has 13 amino acids. The CDR3 nucleotides read TGTGGGACGGGACCCCTCCGGGGGGAGACCCAGTACTTC. This translates into CGTGPLRGETQYF.

The chain uses TRBV7-6 and TRBJ2-1; the D is unclear. The CDR3 contains 15 residues. V was clipped by 5 bases and J by 0 bases, with 11 bases between them. Germline CDR1 is SGHVS and CDR2 is FNYEAQ. Here the CDR3 DNA reads TGTGCCAGCAGCGACTTCGCAAGCTCCTACAATGAGCAGTTCTTC. This encodes CASSDFASSYNEQFF.

This sequence joins TRBV11-2 and TRBJ2-1, with 11 bases fitting TRBD2. The CDR3 length is 17 residues. Trimming took 7 bases from V and 10 from J; bases not matched to a gene: 18. Germline V lookup: CDR1 SGHAT, CDR2 FQNNGV. The CDR3 loop reads CASNGFSGRAVIGEQFF. The CDR3 bases are TGTGCCAGCAACGGTTTTAGCGGGAGGGCCGTTATTGGGGAGCAGTTCTTC. The full variable domain, its missing parts supplied by reference TRBV11-2 and TRBJ2-1, is EAGVAQSPRYKIIEKRQSVAFWCNPISGHATLYWYQQILGQGPKLLIQFQNNGVVDDSQLPKDRFSAERLKGVDSTLKIQPAKLEDSAVYLCASNGFSGRAVIGEQFFGPGTRLTVL.

The V and J genes are TRBV4-3 and TRBJ2-5; 15 bases line up with TRBD2. V dropped 0 bases and J dropped 1; count of bases not matched to a gene: 6. The CDR3 covers 19 residues. Looked up from germline, CDR1 is LGHNA and CDR2 is YSLEER. This chain's CDR3 is CASSQDLGLAGGAQETQYF. As DNA, the CDR3 is TGCGCCAGCAGCCAAGATCTGGGACTAGCGGGAGGAGCCCAAGAGACCCAGTACTTC.

V and J are TRBV9 and TRBJ2-7; 14 positions agree with TRBD2. The CDR3 is 14 residues long. Unmatched junction bases numbered 2, after V lost 3 bases and J lost 6 bases. Per the germline V gene, CDR1 is SGDLS and CDR2 is YYNGEE. The CDR3 spells CASSAGTSGGEQYF. The CDR3 DNA reads as TGTGCCAGCAGCGCAGGGACTAGCGGGGGCGAGCAGTACTTC.

The gene calls are TRBV27 and TRBJ2-5, with a weak D call TRBD2 (7 bases). The CDR3 contains 14 residues. The V and J ends lost 6 bases and 5 bases respectively, with 16 bases between them. Germline V gene sequence: CDR1 MNHEY, CDR2 SMNVEV (reference sequence). As DNA, the CDR3 is TGTGCCAGCAGAGGGGGGGGGCGGTATGAGACCCAGTACTTC. Amino acid sequence: CASRGGGRYETQYF.